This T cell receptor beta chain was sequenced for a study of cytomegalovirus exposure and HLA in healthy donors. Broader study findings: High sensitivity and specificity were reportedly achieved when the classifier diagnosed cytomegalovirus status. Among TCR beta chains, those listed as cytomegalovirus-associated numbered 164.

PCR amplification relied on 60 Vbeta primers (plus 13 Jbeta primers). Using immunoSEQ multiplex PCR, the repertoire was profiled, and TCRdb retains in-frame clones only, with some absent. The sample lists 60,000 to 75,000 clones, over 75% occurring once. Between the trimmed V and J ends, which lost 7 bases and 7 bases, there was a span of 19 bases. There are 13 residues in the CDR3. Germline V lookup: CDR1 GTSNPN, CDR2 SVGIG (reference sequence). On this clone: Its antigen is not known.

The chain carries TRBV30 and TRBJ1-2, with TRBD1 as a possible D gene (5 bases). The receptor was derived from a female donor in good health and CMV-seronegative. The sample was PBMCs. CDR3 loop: CALGGGKVGGYTF. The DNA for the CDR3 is TGTGCCTTGGGTGGGGGGAAGGTTGGTGGCTACACCTTC.